The sequence of this T cell receptor beta chain was determined in a study of blood T cell repertoires in COVID-19. This clone was picked up a small number of times. Germline V gene lookup returns CDR1 MNHEY and CDR2 SVGEGT. The CDR3 covers 19 residues. V was trimmed by 2 bases and J by 4 bases, leaving 21 bases between them. TCRdb's copy holds only in-frame clones and misses some; the assay was immunoSEQ multiplex PCR. Of 95,000 to 120,000 clones in the sample, 85% were seen once. This TCR derives from a human donor in a cohort sampled during active COVID-19. Source material: peripheral blood. The chain uses TRBV6-2 or TRBV6-3 and TRBJ1-6; possibly TRBD1 for D (5 bases). The CDR3 here is CASSYSWYRIADYNSPLHF. CDR3 nucleotides: TGTGCCAGCAGTTACAGTTGGTACAGGATCGCCGATTATAATTCACCCCTCCACTTT.